This TCR beta chain was obtained from a study of cytomegalovirus exposure and HLA in healthy donors. PCR was performed using 60 Vbeta and 13 Jbeta primers. The assay was immunoSEQ multiplex PCR, and TCRdb's table has in-frame clones only and misses some. The sample consists of some 140,000 clones, 72% of them appearing once. Sequencing was done on a sample of PBMCs. This sequence was found in a man in his forties or fifties in good health and CMV-seropositive.

CDR3 sequence: CATSTADRRGNTIYF. CDR3 DNA: TGTGCCACCAGCACCGCCGACAGGCGTGGAAACACCATATATTTT. The rearrangement uses TRBV15 and TRBJ1-3, with a tentative D call TRBD1 (6 bases). This CDR3 has 15 amino acids. Per the germline V gene, CDR1 is LNHNV and CDR2 is YYDKDF (reference sequence). V lost 4 bases to trimming and J lost 3 bases, with 13 bases between them.